This TCR beta chain was captured in a study of CD8 T cells in Susac syndrome. Study-level points and caveats: The study conceded that relatively few individuals underwent its TCR sequencing and HLA analysis.

As controls, healthy donors matched for age and sex were used. TEMRA cells were FACS-enriched, while CD8+ and CD4+ T cells were negatively isolated. Points on this clonotype: Its antigen is unidentified.

V was clipped by 2 bases and J by 4 bases, with 25 bases between them. The germline V gene encodes CDR1 SGHRS and CDR2 YFSETQ. There are 18 residues in the CDR3. The RNA, about 0.45 to 1 ug, was put through reverse transcription using random hexamers. A multiplex approach, immunoSEQ multiplex PCR, amplified TCR beta CDR3 across 54 Vbeta and 13 Jbeta. MiXCR, applied by TCRdb to the immunoSEQ multiplex PCR reads, yields one record per CDR3 protein. The table includes around 130,000 distinct CDR3 sequences, 94% detected once. Sequences were obtained from CD4+ T cells from PBMCs. The source of this sequence is a human donor in good health. This rearrangement joins TRBV5-1 to TRBJ2-7; D assignment may be TRBD1 or TRBD2 (6 bases each). The CDR3 DNA sequence: TGCGCCAGCAGCTTCGAGTTACAGGGTATCGGGAGTGAATACGAGCAGTACTTC. Its protein is CASSFELQGIGSEYEQYF.